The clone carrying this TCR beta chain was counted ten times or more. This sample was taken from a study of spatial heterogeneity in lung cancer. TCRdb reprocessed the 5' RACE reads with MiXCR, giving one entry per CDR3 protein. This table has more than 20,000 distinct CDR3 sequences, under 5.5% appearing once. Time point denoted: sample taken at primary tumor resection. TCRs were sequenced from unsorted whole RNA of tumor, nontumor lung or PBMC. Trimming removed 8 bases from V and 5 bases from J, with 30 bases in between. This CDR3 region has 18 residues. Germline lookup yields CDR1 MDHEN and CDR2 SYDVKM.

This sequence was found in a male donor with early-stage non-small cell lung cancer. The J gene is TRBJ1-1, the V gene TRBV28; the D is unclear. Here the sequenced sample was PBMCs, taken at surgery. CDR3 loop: CASSAMRPPGPRRTEAFF. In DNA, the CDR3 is TGTGCCAGCTCAGCAATGAGACCGCCGGGCCCGCGGAGAACTGAAGCTTTCTTT.